The entry below describes one T cell receptor (beta chain). This sample was included in a study of blood T cell repertoires in COVID-19. Study summary: Acute and convalescent COVID-19 specimens originated in the United States, Italy and Spain. The cDNA or gDNA used as material had been derived from T cells, B-cell-depleted T cells, or PBMCs.

The assay was immunoSEQ multiplex PCR, and TCRdb's table has in-frame clones only and misses some. The sample shows about 70,000 clones, around four fifths of them seen only once. The V gene lost 0 bases and the J gene lost 1 base, with 8 bases spanning the gap. The germline CDR1 and CDR2 sequences are SGHNT and YYREEE (reference sequence). The CDR3 has 15 amino acids. The chain combines TRBV5-4 with TRBJ1-3; weak D call: TRBD1 (6 bases). The sequencing sample was made of peripheral blood. The clonotype comes from an older woman with acute or convalescent COVID-19. CDR3 protein: CASSLETGSGNTIYF. Here the CDR3 DNA reads TGTGCCAGCAGCTTGGAAACAGGGTCTGGAAACACCATATATTTT.